These 19 T cell receptor beta chains originate from one sample sequenced in a study of CD8 T cells in cerebrospinal fluid in Alzheimer's disease. TCRdb re-called the 10x single-cell sequencing reads; every CDR3 protein appears as one record, without DNA. With over 950 distinct CDR3 sequences in the sample, the ten largest clones hold 6.5% to 10%. Specimen: cerebrospinal fluid. The receptors stem from a human donor in good health.

This clonotype is labeled large based on frequency. The rearrangement joins TRBV4-2 to TRBJ1-4. CDR1 is LGHNA and CDR2 is YNFKEQ in the germline V gene. The CDR3 extends over 14 amino acids. This CDR3 reads CASSLQVFNEKLFF.

This clonotype is labeled medium-sized (0.01 to 0.1%) based on frequency. The V gene is TRBV9, the J gene TRBJ2-1; the D call from TCRdb, TRBD2, cannot be confirmed without DNA. The CDR3 is 15 residues long. In germline, CDR1 is SGDLS, CDR2 YYNGEE. This CDR3 is CASSISGTEYNEQFF.

This clonotype is identified as medium-sized from frequency. The CDR3 protein is CASSFAGGNSPLHF. The chain combines TRBV6-6 with TRBJ1-6. Per the germline V gene, CDR1 is MNHNY and CDR2 is SVGAGI (reference sequence). The CDR3 loop spans 14 amino acids.

This clonotype is called medium-sized based on its frequency. This chain joins TRBV18 and TRBJ1-6; the D call from TCRdb, TRBD1, cannot be confirmed without DNA. The V gene's germline CDR1 is KGHSH and CDR2 LQKENI. The CDR3 covers 16 residues. The CDR3 loop reads CASSPKNRGYNSPLHF.

By frequency, this clonotype registers medium-sized. The chain carries TRBV19 and TRBJ2-4; TCRdb lists TRBD1, though no DNA is available to test this call. Germline CDR1 is LNHDA and CDR2 is SQIVND (reference sequence). The CDR3 consists of 14 residues. The CDR3 region is CASSIKGAVNIQYF.

Frequency places this clonotype as large. This rearrangement joins TRBV5-1 to TRBJ2-3; the D call of TRBD2 rests on TCRdb alone, since no DNA is present to check it. Germline-derived CDR1 and CDR2 are SGHRS and YFSETQ. This CDR3 is 16 amino acids long. The CDR3 here is CASSPRTSGSTDTQYF.

J is TRBJ2-5 and V is TRBV5-8. Germline CDR1 SGHTS, CDR2 YDEGEE. CDR3 length: 15 amino acids. The CDR3: CASSSGPLYQETRYF.

This clonotype is called medium-sized based on its frequency. The chain couples TRBV27 to TRBJ2-7. Germline CDR1 is MNHEY and CDR2 is SMNVEV (reference sequence). The CDR3 consists of 12 residues. The CDR3 region is CASRHMDYEQYF.

This clonotype is medium-sized by frequency. This rearrangement joins TRBV30 to TRBJ2-7. This CDR3 is 11 amino acids long. CDR1 is GTSNPN and CDR2 is SVGIG in the germline V gene (reference sequence). The CDR3 loop reads CAWSTVGEQYF. The full variable domain, its missing parts supplied by reference TRBV30 and TRBJ2-7, is SQTIHQWPATLVQPVGSPLSLECTVEGTSNPNLYWYRQAAGRGLQLLFYSVGIGQISSEVPQNLSASRPQDRQFILSSKKLLLSDSGFYLCAWSTVGEQYFGPGTRLTVT.

By frequency, this clonotype registers medium-sized (0.01 to 0.1%). The chain links TRBV14 to TRBJ2-2. Germline CDR1 SGHDN, CDR2 FVKESK. The CDR3 is made up of 16 amino acids. CDR3 protein: CASSQWFKARAGELFF.

This clonotype shows up as medium-sized by frequency. J is TRBJ1-1 and V is TRBV7-9; as DNA is missing, the TRBD1 call by TCRdb cannot be tested. CDR1 SEHNR and CDR2 FQNEAQ come from the germline V gene (reference sequence). This CDR3 has 15 amino acids. The CDR3 sequence: CASIPRPGMNTEAFF.

This clonotype is called large based on its frequency. V gene TRBV20-1 combines with J gene TRBJ2-3; TCRdb's D gene call, TRBD2, goes unchecked for lack of DNA. CDR1 is DFQATT, CDR2 SNEGSKA, per germline (reference sequence). The CDR3 has 14 residues. The CDR3 spells CSARQGLNTDTQYF.

This clonotype ranks as medium-sized in terms of frequency. The chain uses TRBV7-9 and TRBJ2-7; TCRdb selects TRBD1, and the lack of DNA leaves this call unchecked. This CDR3 region has 14 residues. CDR1 is SEHNR, CDR2 FQNEAQ, per germline (reference sequence). CDR3 loop: CASSGDRRLREQYF.

This clonotype is medium-sized (0.01 to 0.1%) by frequency. The chain has TRBV15 and TRBJ2-2; the TCRdb call, TRBD2, lacks DNA for checking. Germline lookup yields CDR1 LNHNV and CDR2 YYDKDF (reference sequence). The CDR3 length is 14 residues. This CDR3 reads CATSGPADTGELFF.

This clonotype is called large (0.1 to 1%) based on its frequency. This sequence joins TRBV29-1 and TRBJ2-3; without DNA, the TCRdb call of TRBD2 cannot be checked. CDR3 length: 14 residues. The germline gives CDR1 SQVTM, CDR2 ANQGSEA. CDR3 in amino acids: CSASAGESTDTQYF.

This clonotype counts as medium-sized by frequency. This chain joins TRBV3-1 and TRBJ2-3; the TRBD1 assignment by TCRdb is unverifiable without DNA. The CDR3 spans 15 residues. The germline CDR1 and CDR2 sequences are LGHDT and YNNKEL (reference sequence). The CDR3: CASSQDQGIGSTQYF.

This sequence joins TRBV4-2 and TRBJ2-5; TCRdb's D call of TRBD2 is untestable without DNA. Germline V gene lookup returns CDR1 LGHNA and CDR2 YNFKEQ. The CDR3 totals 14 residues. Here the CDR3 reads CASSPSGVQETQYF.

This rearrangement joins TRBV27 to TRBJ2-2; the D call from TCRdb, TRBD1, cannot be confirmed without DNA. There are 13 residues in the CDR3. CDR1 and CDR2 from the germline V gene are MNHEY and SMNVEV (reference sequence). CDR3 residues: CASSSFGGGELFF.

This clonotype is labeled large (0.1 to 1%) based on frequency. CDR3 residues: CASSSRGTFSSYEQYF. This sequence joins TRBV7-2 and TRBJ2-7; lacking DNA, the TRBD1 call made by TCRdb goes unchecked. This CDR3 comprises 16 residues. Germline V gives CDR1 SGHTA, CDR2 FQGNSA. Full variable domain (missing parts from reference TRBV7-2 and TRBJ2-7): GAGVSQSPSNKVTEKGKDVELRCDPISGHTALYWYRQSLGQGLEFLIYFQGNSAPDKSGLPSDRFSAERTGGSVSTLTIQRTQQEDSAVYLCASSSRGTFSSYEQYFGPGTRLTVT.